The 6 T cell receptor beta chains listed next were all sequenced from one sample in a study of shared clonotypes between healthy human individuals. Measured with immunoSEQ multiplex PCR; TCRdb has only the in-frame clones, and not every one. The sample contains more than 1,200,000 clones, approximately 98.5% of which appear only once. Sequenced input: naive CD4+ T cells sorted from blood. Specified subset: CD45RA+ positively selected. These receptors were collected from a young man in good health.

In this sample, this clone turned up once. The gene calls are TRBV6-5 and TRBJ1-1; D is unclear. Germline CDR1 is MNHEY and CDR2 is SVGAGI. This CDR3 region has 15 residues. Trimming removed 3 bases from V and 1 base from J, with 12 bases in between. DNA of the CDR3: TGTGCCAGCAGTTATGGAAAGACGGGGAACACTGAAGCTTTCTTT. Translation gives CASSYGKTGNTEAFF.

The CDR3 loop reads CASRFPPTRGYNEQFF. CDR3 bases: TGTGCCAGCAGGTTTCCCCCTACGAGAGGATACAATGAGCAGTTCTTC. The V and J genes are TRBV7-9 and TRBJ2-1, with D uncertain. From germline, CDR1 is SEHNR and CDR2 FQNEAQ (reference sequence). V gave up 6 bases and J gave up 4 bases, with 19 bases separating them. The CDR3 sequence is 16 residues long.

The J gene is TRBJ1-1, the V gene TRBV29-1; D is ambiguous. This CDR3 has 12 residues. The V end lost 7 bases, the J end lost 4 bases, and 13 bases lay between the germline ends. Germline V gives CDR1 SQVTM, CDR2 ANQGSEA. The CDR3 sequence: CSGRSPVTEAFF. CDR3 DNA: TGCAGCGGTCGGTCCCCTGTCACTGAAGCTTTCTTT.

The V call is TRBV28, the J call TRBJ1-3; no reliable D call. Trimming pared 3 bases from V and 0 bases from J, leaving 3 bases between. Per germline, CDR1 MDHEN and CDR2 SYDVKM. The CDR3 spans 13 residues. The CDR3: CASSFFSGNTIYF. The CDR3 DNA reads TGTGCCAGCAGTTTTTTCTCTGGAAACACCATATATTTT.

The genes are TRBV7-2 and TRBJ1-5; D may be TRBD1 (6 bases). This CDR3 comprises 17 residues. Deletions cut 5 bases from V and 4 bases from J, with 21 bases between. The V gene's germline CDR1 is SGHTA and CDR2 FQGNSA. This CDR3 is CASSPRPDFTGNQPQHF. The CDR3 DNA reads as TGTGCCAGCAGCCCCCGGCCGGACTTTACAGGGAATCAGCCCCAGCATTTT.

The V gene is TRBV7-2, the J gene TRBJ2-1, with D unresolved. Between the trimmed V and J ends, which lost 0 bases and 7 bases, there was a span of 16 bases. Looked up from germline, CDR1 is SGHTA and CDR2 is FQGNSA. The CDR3 is 16 residues long. The CDR3 coding sequence is TGTGCCAGCAGCTTAGCGTCCGGCCCACTTCGGAATGAGCAGTTCTTC. This sequence encodes CASSLASGPLRNEQFF.